These 13 T cell receptor beta chains were sequenced from one sample in a study of T cells expressing NK-cell markers. TCRdb reanalyzed the 5' RACE reads and collapses them to one entry per CDR3 protein, without DNA. This sample contains roughly 420,000 distinct CDR3 sequences. Sequencing input: blood T cells: a sorted CD56 or NKG2C T cell subset, CD4+ or CD8+ T cells, or bulk PBMC T cells (not recorded which). The receptors shown here come from a woman aged 18 to 69 in good health.

The rearrangement uses TRBV12-3 or TRBV12-4 and TRBJ2-2; TCRdb's D gene call, TRBD1, goes unchecked for lack of DNA. The CDR3 spans 13 residues. The chain's CDR3 is CASSFQGSGELFF.

The J gene is TRBJ2-1, the V gene TRBV9; TCRdb's D gene call, TRBD2, goes unchecked for lack of DNA. The CDR3 totals 18 residues. CDR1 is SGDLS, CDR2 YYNGEE, per germline. CDR3 sequence: CASSVAASGGQPYNEQFF.

This chain connects TRBV7-9 to TRBJ1-1. This CDR3 is 14 amino acids long. CDR1 and CDR2 (germline): SEHNR, FQNEAQ (reference sequence). CDR3 protein: CASSLAHMNTEAFF.

The chain couples TRBV9 to TRBJ1-1. Germline lookup yields CDR1 SGDLS and CDR2 YYNGEE. The CDR3 has 15 amino acids. The chain's CDR3 is CASSSNLQKNTEAFF.

This chain's CDR3 is CSVWRNTGELFF. V is TRBV29-1 and J is TRBJ2-2. The CDR3 sequence is 12 residues long. Looked up from germline, CDR1 is SQVTM and CDR2 is ANQGSEA.

This chain joins TRBV18 and TRBJ2-7. Germline V gene sequence: CDR1 KGHSH, CDR2 LQKENI. The CDR3 has 16 residues. The CDR3 loop is CASSPTLQPGSYEQYF.

V and J are TRBV7-9 and TRBJ1-3; the TCRdb call, TRBD1, lacks DNA for checking. The CDR3 contains 15 residues. Germline-derived CDR1 and CDR2 are SEHNR and FQNEAQ (reference sequence). CDR3 amino acids: CASARTGDFGNTIYF.

The gene calls are TRBV11-1 and TRBJ2-3; TCRdb returns TRBD2, unconfirmable since there is no DNA. Germline-derived CDR1 and CDR2 are SGHAT and FQDESV (reference sequence). The CDR3 extends over 18 amino acids. CDR3 sequence reads: CASSRTTSGGALSDTQYF.

V and J are TRBV6-5 and TRBJ1-5. CDR1 is MNHEY, CDR2 SVGAGI, per germline. The CDR3 has 13 amino acids. The CDR3 protein is CASSYREGQPQHF.

V gene TRBV20-1 combines with J gene TRBJ1-5; with no DNA, the TCRdb D assignment of TRBD1 cannot be verified. The CDR3 has 12 residues. Germline CDR1 DFQATT, CDR2 SNEGSKA (reference sequence). CDR3 in amino acids: CSASGANQPQHF.

The V call is TRBV27, the J call TRBJ1-2; absent DNA, TCRdb's TRBD1 call cannot be checked. CDR1 MNHEY and CDR2 SMNVEV come from the germline V gene (reference sequence). The CDR3 consists of 15 residues. This chain's CDR3 is CASSLSAGTDNGYTF.

The chain is built from TRBV20-1 and TRBJ1-5. The CDR3 is 14 amino acids. Germline V lookup: CDR1 DFQATT, CDR2 SNEGSKA (reference sequence). Here the CDR3 reads CSADRRDSNQPQHF.

The V call is TRBV15, the J call TRBJ2-1; with no DNA, the TCRdb D assignment of TRBD2 cannot be verified. The germline V gene has CDR1 LNHNV and CDR2 YYDKDF (reference sequence). This CDR3 has 21 amino acids. The CDR3 reads CATSRGKALAGGPVLYNEQFF.